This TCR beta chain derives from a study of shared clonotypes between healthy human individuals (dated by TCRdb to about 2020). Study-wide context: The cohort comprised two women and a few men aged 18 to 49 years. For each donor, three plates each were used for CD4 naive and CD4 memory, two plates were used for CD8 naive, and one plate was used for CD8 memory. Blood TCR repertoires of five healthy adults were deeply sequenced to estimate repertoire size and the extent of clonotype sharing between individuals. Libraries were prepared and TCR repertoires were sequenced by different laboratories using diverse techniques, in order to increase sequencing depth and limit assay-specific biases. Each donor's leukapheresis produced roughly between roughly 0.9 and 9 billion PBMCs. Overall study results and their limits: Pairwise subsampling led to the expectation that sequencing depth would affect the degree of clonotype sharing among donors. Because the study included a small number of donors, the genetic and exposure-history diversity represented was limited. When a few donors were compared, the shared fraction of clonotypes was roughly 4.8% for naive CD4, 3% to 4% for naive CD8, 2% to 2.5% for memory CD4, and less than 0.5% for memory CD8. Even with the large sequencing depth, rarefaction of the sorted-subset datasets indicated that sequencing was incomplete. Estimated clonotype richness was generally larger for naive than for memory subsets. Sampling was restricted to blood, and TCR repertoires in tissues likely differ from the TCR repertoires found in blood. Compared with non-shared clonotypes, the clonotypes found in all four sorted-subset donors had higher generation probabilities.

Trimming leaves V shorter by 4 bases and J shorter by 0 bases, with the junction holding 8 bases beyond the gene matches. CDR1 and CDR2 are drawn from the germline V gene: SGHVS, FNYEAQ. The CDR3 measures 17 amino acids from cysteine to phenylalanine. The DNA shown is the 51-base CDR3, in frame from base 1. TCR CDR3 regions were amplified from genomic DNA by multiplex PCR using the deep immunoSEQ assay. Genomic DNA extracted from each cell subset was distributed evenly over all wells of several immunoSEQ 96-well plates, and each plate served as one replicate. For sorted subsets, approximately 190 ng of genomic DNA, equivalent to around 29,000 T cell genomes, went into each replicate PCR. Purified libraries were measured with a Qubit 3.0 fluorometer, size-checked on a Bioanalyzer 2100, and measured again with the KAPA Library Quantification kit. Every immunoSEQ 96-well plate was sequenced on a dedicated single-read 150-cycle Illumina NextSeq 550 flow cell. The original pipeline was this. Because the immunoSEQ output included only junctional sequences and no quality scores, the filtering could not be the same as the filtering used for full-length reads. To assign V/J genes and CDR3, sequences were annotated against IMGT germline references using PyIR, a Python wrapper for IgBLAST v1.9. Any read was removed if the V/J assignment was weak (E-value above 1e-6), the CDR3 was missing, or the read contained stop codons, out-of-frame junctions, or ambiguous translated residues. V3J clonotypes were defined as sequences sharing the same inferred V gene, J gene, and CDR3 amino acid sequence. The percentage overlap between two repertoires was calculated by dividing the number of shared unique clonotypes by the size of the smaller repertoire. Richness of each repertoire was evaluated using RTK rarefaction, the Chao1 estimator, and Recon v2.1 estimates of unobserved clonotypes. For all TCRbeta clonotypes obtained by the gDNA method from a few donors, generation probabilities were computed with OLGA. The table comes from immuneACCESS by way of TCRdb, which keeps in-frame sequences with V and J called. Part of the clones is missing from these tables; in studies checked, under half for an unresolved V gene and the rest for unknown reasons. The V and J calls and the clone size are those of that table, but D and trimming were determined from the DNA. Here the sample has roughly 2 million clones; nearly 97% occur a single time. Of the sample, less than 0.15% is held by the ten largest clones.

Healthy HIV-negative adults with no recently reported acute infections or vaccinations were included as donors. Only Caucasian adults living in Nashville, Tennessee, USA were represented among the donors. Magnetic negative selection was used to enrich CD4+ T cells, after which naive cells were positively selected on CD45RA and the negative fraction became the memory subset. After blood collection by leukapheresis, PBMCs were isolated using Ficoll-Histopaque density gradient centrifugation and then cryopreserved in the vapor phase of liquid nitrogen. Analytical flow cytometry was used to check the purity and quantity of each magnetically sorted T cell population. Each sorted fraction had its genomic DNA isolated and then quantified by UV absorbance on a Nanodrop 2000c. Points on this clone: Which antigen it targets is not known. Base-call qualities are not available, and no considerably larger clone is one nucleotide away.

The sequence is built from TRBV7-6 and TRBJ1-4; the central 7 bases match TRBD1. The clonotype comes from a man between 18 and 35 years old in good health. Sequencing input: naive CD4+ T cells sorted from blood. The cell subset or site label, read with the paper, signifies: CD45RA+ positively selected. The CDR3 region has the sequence CASSSATGWTTNEKLFF. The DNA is TGTGCCAGCAGCTCGGCGACAGGGTGGACAACTAATGAAAAACTGTTTTTT.